The rows below give T cell receptor beta chains drawn from one sample of a study of graft-versus-host responses after intestinal transplantation. Some clones are missing from TCRdb's copy, which holds only in-frame ones; the method was immunoSEQ multiplex PCR. The data hold roughly 10,000 clones, with under 40% observed a single time. This specimen consisted of alloreactive CD8+ T cells from a mixed lymphocyte reaction culture, obtained before intestinal transplant. Source of these receptors: a human patient who received an intestinal transplant. The CDR3 runs from the conserved cysteine through the conserved F or W. D genes are given only for firm matches. The size entry is marked missing in some rows and otherwise reads once, few, many or a size class.

>TRBJ1-2|TRBD1|TRBV14|medium-sized
CASSDGTGGEGYTF
TGTGCCAGCAGTGACGGGACAGGGGGAGAGGGCTACACCTTC
>TRBJ2-7|TRBD1|TRBV27|once
CASRRTGRRYEQYF
TGTGCCAGCAGGCGGACAGGGAGGAGGTACGAGCAGTACTTC
>TRBJ2-5|NA|TRBV2|few
CASSADGRGYQETQYF
TGTGCCAGCAGTGCAGACGGACGAGGGTACCAAGAGACCCAGTACTTC
>TRBJ1-2|TRBD1|TRBV4-1|few
CASSQVGTGKNGYTF
TGCGCCAGCAGCCAAGTAGGGACAGGGAAAAACGGCTACACCTTC
>TRBJ1-3|NA|TRBV10-3|medium-sized
CAISDPEEVGNTIYF
TGTGCCATCAGTGATCCGGAGGAGGTTGGAAACACCATATATTTT
>TRBJ2-1|TRBD1|TRBV29-1|NA
CSVEDRGMPYNEQFF
TGCAGCGTTGAAGACAGGGGGATGCCTTACAATGAGCAGTTCTTC
>TRBJ2-2|TRBD1|TRBV4-1|once
CASSQDFTGVRSGELFF
TGCGCCAGCAGCCAAGATTTCACAGGGGTGAGGTCCGGGGAGCTGTTTTTT
>TRBJ2-1|TRBD1|TRBV6-1|medium-sized
CASRTGQGSGEQFF
TGTGCCAGCAGAACGGGACAGGGAAGTGGGGAGCAGTTCTTC
>TRBJ1-1|NA|TRBV6-1|few
CASSDVGARWTEAFF
TGTGCCAGCAGTGACGTGGGGGCAAGGTGGACTGAAGCTTTCTTT
>TRBJ2-7|TRBD1|TRBV6-6|medium-sized
CASSYAGQGGFYEQYF
TGTGCCAGCAGTTACGCGGGACAGGGGGGTTTCTACGAGCAGTACTTC
>TRBJ2-7|NA|TRBV30|NA
CAWSGWGLPYEQYF
TGTGCCTGGAGTGGGTGGGGGCTCCCTTACGAGCAGTACTTC
>TRBJ2-7|NA|TRBV28|NA
CASSRSSPYEQYF
TGTGCCAGCAGCCGGTCTAGCCCCTACGAGCAGTACTTC
>TRBJ2-7|TRBD1|TRBV15|medium-sized
CATSSRGQGSYEQYF
TGTGCCACCAGCTCCCGGGGACAGGGATCCTACGAGCAGTACTTC
>TRBJ1-2|TRBD1|TRBV19|NA
CASSIEGQSYGYTF
TGTGCCAGTAGTATAGAGGGACAGAGCTATGGCTACACCTTC
>TRBJ1-5|NA|TRBV28|NA
CASSFLAGTQPQHF
NA
>TRBJ1-4|NA|TRBV19|NA
CASSDRYKKEKLFF
TGTGCCAGTAGTGACAGATATAAGAAGGAAAAACTGTTTTTT
>TRBJ2-7|TRBD1|TRBV4-1|NA
CASSQTRDRSYEQYF
TGCGCCAGCAGCCAAACCCGGGACAGGTCCTACGAGCAGTACTTC
>TRBJ2-4|NA|TRBV5-4|NA
CASSYDRIENIQYF
TGTGCCAGCAGCTACGACAGGATAGAAAACATTCAGTACTTC
>TRBJ2-3|TRBD2|TRBV28|few
CASSLLRSGATDTQYF
TGTGCCAGCAGCCTCCTACGTAGCGGGGCCACAGATACGCAGTATTTT
>TRBJ1-3|NA|TRBV9|medium-sized
CASSVEGGDMGPLNTIYF
TGTGCCAGCAGCGTAGAAGGAGGGGATATGGGTCCTCTAAACACCATATATTTT
>TRBJ2-7|TRBD1|TRBV28|NA
CASSLGQGGYEQYF
TGTGCCAGCAGTTTAGGACAGGGTGGCTACGAGCAGTACTTC
>TRBJ2-2|NA|TRBV7-3|NA
CASTMSGANTGELFF
TGTGCCAGCACCATGAGCGGAGCGAACACCGGGGAGCTGTTTTTT
>TRBJ1-2|NA|TRBV30|NA
CAWSLEQAPHNYGYTF
TGTGCCTGGAGTCTTGAACAGGCACCCCATAATTATGGCTACACCTTC
>TRBJ2-1|NA|TRBV6-6|medium-sized
CASSYTGDYNEQFF
TGTGCCAGCAGTTATACCGGGGACTACAATGAGCAGTTCTTC
>TRBJ1-1|NA|TRBV7-9|NA
CASSFYRVARTEAFF
TGTGCCAGCAGCTTCTACAGGGTGGCTAGGACTGAAGCTTTCTTT
>TRBJ2-7|NA|TRBV28|NA
CASSSGASSYEQYF
TGTGCCAGCAGCTCTGGAGCGAGCTCCTACGAGCAGTACTTC
>TRBJ1-1|NA|TRBV6-5|medium-sized
CASRQGGTEAFF
TGTGCCAGCAGGCAGGGTGGCACTGAAGCTTTCTTT
>TRBJ1-2|NA|TRBV25-1|few
CASLGQSANYGYTF
TGTGCCAGCCTCGGACAGTCAGCTAACTATGGCTACACCTTC
>TRBJ2-7|TRBD1|TRBV28|NA
CASSLRDRDHEQYF
TGTGCCAGCAGTCTCCGGGACAGGGATCACGAGCAGTACTTC
>TRBJ2-1|NA|TRBV29-1|few
CSVLASLYNEQFF
TGCAGCGTTCTAGCGAGCCTTTACAATGAGCAGTTCTTC
>TRBJ1-3|TRBD1|TRBV18|NA
CASSPHWTGGRVSGNTIYF
TGTGCCAGCTCACCACATTGGACAGGGGGCCGGGTTTCTGGAAACACTATATATTTT
>TRBJ2-7|NA|TRBV18|NA
CASSFPGSDEQYF
TGTGCCAGCTCCTTTCCAGGGTCCGACGAGCAGTACTTC
>TRBJ2-7|TRBD1|TRBV27|NA
CASSLLGQGAGEQYF
TGTGCCAGCAGTTTATTGGGGCAGGGGGCTGGGGAGCAGTACTTC
>TRBJ2-2|NA|TRBV6-4|NA
CASSDSAGTGELFF
TGTGCCAGCAGTGACTCAGCGGGCACCGGGGAGCTGTTTTTT
>TRBJ2-7|TRBD1|TRBV6-5|NA
CASSWGTGASYEQYF
TGTGCCAGCAGTTGGGGGACAGGGGCGTCCTACGAGCAGTACTTC
>TRBJ2-3|TRBD2|TRBV4-2|NA
CASSQGTSGGADTQYF
TGTGCCAGCAGCCAAGGGACTAGCGGGGGGGCAGATACGCAGTATTTT
>TRBJ2-1|NA|TRBV18|NA
CASSPDYFRLQFF
TGTGCCAGCTCACCCGACTATTTTCGGTTGCAGTTCTTC